The 19 T cell receptor beta chains listed next were all sequenced from one sample in a study of T cell changes during pregnancy in multiple sclerosis. The repertoire was sequenced with immunoSEQ multiplex PCR; TCRdb's copy has only in-frame clones and lacks some. The sample shows some 60,000 clones, around nine tenths of them seen only once. The sample consisted of CD4+ T cells from peripheral blood mononuclear cells, taken in the third trimester of pregnancy. All receptors come from a female donor with multiple sclerosis, enrolled in a pregnancy study.

The rearrangement joins TRBV5-1 to TRBJ2-7, with a tentative D call TRBD2 (6 bases). V lost 4 bases to trimming and J lost 7 bases, with 12 bases between them. CDR1 is SGHRS and CDR2 is YFSETQ in the germline V gene. The CDR3 extends over 12 amino acids. CDR3 region: CASSPAGWEQYF. For the CDR3, the DNA is TGCGCCAGCAGCCCGGCGGGGTGGGAGCAGTACTTC. The full variable domain, rest sourced from reference TRBV5-1 and TRBJ2-7, is KAGVTQTPRYLIKTRGQQVTLSCSPISGHRSVSWYQQTPGQGLQFLFEYFSETQRNKGNFPGRFSGRQFSNSRSEMNVSTLELGDSALYLCASSPAGWEQYFGPGTRLTVT.

This chain connects TRBV5-1 to TRBJ1-1; D is perhaps TRBD1 (6 bases). There are 19 residues in the CDR3. Per the germline V gene, CDR1 is SGHRS and CDR2 is YFSETQ. V was pared by 0 bases and J by 1 base, with 22 bases between. CDR3 bases: TGCGCCAGCAGCTTGGTCGCTCTTTTACGGGGGGGCGCGAACACTGAAGCTTTCTTT. The encoded protein is CASSLVALLRGGANTEAFF.

This clone was counted only a few times. This rearrangement joins TRBV10-1 to TRBJ1-1; D gene uncertain. The CDR3 has 14 residues. Germline CDR1 and CDR2: WNHNN and SYGVQD (reference sequence). The germline V and J ends were trimmed by 4 bases and 4 bases, with 13 bases remaining between them. CDR3 DNA sequence: TGCGCCAGCAGTGTAATACGGAGTAGCACTGAAGCTTTCTTT. Translated: CASSVIRSSTEAFF.

This clone was seen a handful of times. The V gene is TRBV5-8, the J gene TRBJ1-2; D is perhaps TRBD1 (6 bases). CDR3 size: 14 residues. Trimming cost V 4 bases and J 1 base, with 11 bases left between them. Germline loops: CDR1 SGHTS, CDR2 YDEGEE. CDR3 amino acids: CASSRGQINYGYTF. In DNA, the CDR3 is TGTGCCAGCAGCCGTGGACAGATTAACTATGGCTACACCTTC.

The gene calls are TRBV5-1 and TRBJ2-3, with a possible D match to TRBD1 (6 bases). Germline loops: CDR1 SGHRS, CDR2 YFSETQ. Deletions cut 0 bases from V and 3 bases from J, with 8 bases between. CDR3 length: 14 amino acids. CDR3 protein: CASSLDRETDTQYF. The CDR3 nucleotides are TGCGCCAGCAGCTTGGACAGGGAGACAGATACGCAGTATTTT.

The chain is built from TRBV5-1 and TRBJ2-1, with 7 nucleotides matching TRBD1. The V gene end was trimmed by 5 bases and the J gene end by 0 bases; junction bases not matched to a gene: 11. Germline-derived CDR1 and CDR2 are SGHRS and YFSETQ. The CDR3 is 17 residues long. CDR3 bases: TGCGCCAGCAGTAGAAACCCGGGACAGATCTCCTACAATGAGCAGTTCTTC. This translates into CASSRNPGQISYNEQFF.

The J gene is TRBJ2-3, the V gene TRBV11-3; unclear D gene. The V gene's germline CDR1 is SGHNT and CDR2 YENEEA. V shed 8 bases and J shed 0 bases, with 6 bases lying between them. The length of the CDR3 is 12 residues. This CDR3 reads CASAQSTDTQYF. The DNA of the CDR3 is TGTGCCAGCGCACAAAGCACAGATACGCAGTATTTT.

The rearrangement links TRBV5-1 to TRBJ1-1; D not resolved. V dropped 5 bases and J dropped 1 base, with 12 bases sitting between them. Germline CDR1 reads SGHRS; CDR2 reads YFSETQ. The CDR3 sequence is 14 residues long. The CDR3 DNA follows: TGCGCCAGCAGTACTAATTTGGGGAACACTGAAGCTTTCTTT. Protein product: CASSTNLGNTEAFF.

V is TRBV6-5 and J is TRBJ2-7; D is possibly TRBD2 (5 bases). The germline V gene encodes CDR1 MNHEY and CDR2 SVGAGI. The CDR3 loop spans 14 amino acids. Trimming shortened V by 5 bases and J by 3 bases, and 14 bases separated the two germline ends. In DNA form, the CDR3 reads TGTGCCAGCAGTCGTGAGCTCGGGGTCTACGAGCAGTACTTC. Its protein is CASSRELGVYEQYF.

This CDR3 reads CASSLNRDHEQYF. CDR3 DNA sequence: TGTGCCAGCAGCTTAAACAGGGACCACGAGCAGTACTTC. The rearrangement uses TRBV7-3 and TRBJ2-7; TRBD1 might be the D (6 bases). This CDR3 is 13 amino acids long. V lost 1 base to trimming and J lost 5 bases, with 9 bases between them. Germline CDR1 reads SGHTA; CDR2 reads FQGTGA.

This clone came up a few times. This sequence joins TRBV4-1 and TRBJ2-7; 15 bases are a match to TRBD2. This CDR3 contains 16 residues. Trimming cost V 3 bases and J 2 bases; bases outside gene matches: 2. In germline, CDR1 is MGHRA, CDR2 YSYEKL. The CDR3 loop reads CASSQGLAGGTYEQYF. CDR3 nucleotides: TGCGCCAGCAGCCAGGGACTAGCGGGAGGAACCTACGAGCAGTACTTC.

As DNA, the CDR3 is TGTGCCAGCAAACAACTAGGACCCTATTACGAGCAGTACTTC. It yields the protein CASKQLGPYYEQYF. V gene TRBV6-1 combines with J gene TRBJ2-7; tentatively, D is TRBD2 (5 bases). The CDR3 extends over 14 amino acids. V lost 7 bases and J lost 4, with 17 bases in between. CDR1 and CDR2 from the germline V gene are MNHNS and SASEGT.

The rearrangement joins TRBV5-6 to TRBJ1-4; maybe TRBD1 (5 bases). The CDR3 length is 14 residues. Germline V CDR1 and CDR2: SGHDT, YYEEEE. V lost 0 bases to trimming and J lost 4 bases, with 7 bases between them. CDR3: CASSLGRGNEKLFF. The DNA for the CDR3 is TGTGCCAGCAGCTTGGGAAGGGGTAATGAAAAACTGTTTTTT.

The V call is TRBV4-3, the J call TRBJ1-2; D unclear. V was shortened by 1 base and J by 4 bases, with 10 bases between the two germline ends. CDR1 and CDR2 from the germline V gene are LGHNA and YSLEER. The CDR3 loop spans 14 amino acids. For the CDR3, the DNA is TGCGCCAGCAGCCAAGCGGGTTCCCCCTATGGCTACACCTTC. Protein sequence: CASSQAGSPYGYTF.

The chain joins TRBV5-1 to TRBJ2-2; 7 positions agree with TRBD1. The CDR3 contains 13 residues. Germline CDR1 is SGHRS and CDR2 is YFSETQ. V gave up 9 bases and J gave up 0 bases; unmatched junction bases: 2. The CDR3 protein is CATGTANTGELFF. The CDR3, as DNA: TGCGCCACCGGGACAGCGAACACCGGGGAGCTGTTTTTT.

This rearrangement joins TRBV19 to TRBJ1-5; 7 bases fit TRBD1. This CDR3 region has 17 residues. The V gene's germline CDR1 is LNHDA and CDR2 SQIVND (reference sequence). J lost 4 bases, V lost 1 base, and 10 bases had no gene match. CDR3 residues: CASSIVSRRDSNQPQHF. CDR3 in DNA: TGTGCCAGTAGTATAGTTAGTAGAAGGGACAGTAATCAGCCCCAGCATTTT.

The J gene is TRBJ1-1, the V gene TRBV19; 9 bases agree with TRBD1. Trimming took 4 bases from V and 5 from J; bases not matched to a gene: 11. This CDR3 region has 16 residues. Germline V gene data show CDR1 as LNHDA and CDR2 as SQIVND (reference sequence). CDR3 coding DNA: TGTGCCAGTAGTAGGAGCCCGGGACAGGGTATTACTGAAGCTTTCTTT. Translation: CASSRSPGQGITEAFF.

The sample holds one count of this clone. The chain is built from TRBV5-1 and TRBJ1-2; no reliable D call. CDR3 size: 13 residues. The V and J ends lost 7 bases and 4 bases respectively, with 14 bases between them. In germline, CDR1 is SGHRS, CDR2 YFSETQ. The CDR3 bases are TGCGCCAGCGGGCCCGGTCATAGCTATGGCTACACCTTC. Encoded protein: CASGPGHSYGYTF.

This clone appeared a few times. The rearrangement uses TRBV28 and TRBJ1-5, with D possibly matching TRBD1 (5 bases). V lost 2 bases to trimming and J lost 6 bases, with 11 bases between them. The V gene's germline CDR1 is MDHEN and CDR2 SYDVKM. The CDR3 totals 14 residues. CDR3 bases: TGTGCCAGCAGTTTAGACGGGGGAAGTCAGCCCCAGCATTTT. Its translation: CASSLDGGSQPQHF.